This T cell receptor (beta chain) was recovered during a study of T cell repertoires in cytomegalovirus infection. As for the study in general: Evidence of both CMV infection and a matching HLA type came from public TCR beta signatures.

The ends were cut back, 0 bases at V and 0 bases at J, with 11 bases in the middle. This CDR3 spans 16 amino acids. In germline, CDR1 is KGHSH, CDR2 LQKENI. Comment on this clonotype: Its antigen is not known.

Study-wide results and caveats: Public TCR beta family frequency separated CMV-and-HLA carriers, including in an independent cohort. In two of eight donors, the top clonotype was HLA-C-restricted CMV-specific.

TCRdb used MiXCR to reprocess the reads, holding one entry per CDR3 protein. The repertoire holds around 740,000 distinct CDR3 sequences, with about 40% as singletons. The TCR sequence derives from a human donor in good health (CMV status not recorded). Some clones in this sample may be carry-over from other donors' samples. The source material was PBMCs. The chain combines TRBV18 with TRBJ1-1; no reliable D call. CDR3 DNA sequence: TGTGCCAGCTCACCACCGGGCCAACGATTGAACACTGAAGCTTTCTTT. As protein: CASSPPGQRLNTEAFF.